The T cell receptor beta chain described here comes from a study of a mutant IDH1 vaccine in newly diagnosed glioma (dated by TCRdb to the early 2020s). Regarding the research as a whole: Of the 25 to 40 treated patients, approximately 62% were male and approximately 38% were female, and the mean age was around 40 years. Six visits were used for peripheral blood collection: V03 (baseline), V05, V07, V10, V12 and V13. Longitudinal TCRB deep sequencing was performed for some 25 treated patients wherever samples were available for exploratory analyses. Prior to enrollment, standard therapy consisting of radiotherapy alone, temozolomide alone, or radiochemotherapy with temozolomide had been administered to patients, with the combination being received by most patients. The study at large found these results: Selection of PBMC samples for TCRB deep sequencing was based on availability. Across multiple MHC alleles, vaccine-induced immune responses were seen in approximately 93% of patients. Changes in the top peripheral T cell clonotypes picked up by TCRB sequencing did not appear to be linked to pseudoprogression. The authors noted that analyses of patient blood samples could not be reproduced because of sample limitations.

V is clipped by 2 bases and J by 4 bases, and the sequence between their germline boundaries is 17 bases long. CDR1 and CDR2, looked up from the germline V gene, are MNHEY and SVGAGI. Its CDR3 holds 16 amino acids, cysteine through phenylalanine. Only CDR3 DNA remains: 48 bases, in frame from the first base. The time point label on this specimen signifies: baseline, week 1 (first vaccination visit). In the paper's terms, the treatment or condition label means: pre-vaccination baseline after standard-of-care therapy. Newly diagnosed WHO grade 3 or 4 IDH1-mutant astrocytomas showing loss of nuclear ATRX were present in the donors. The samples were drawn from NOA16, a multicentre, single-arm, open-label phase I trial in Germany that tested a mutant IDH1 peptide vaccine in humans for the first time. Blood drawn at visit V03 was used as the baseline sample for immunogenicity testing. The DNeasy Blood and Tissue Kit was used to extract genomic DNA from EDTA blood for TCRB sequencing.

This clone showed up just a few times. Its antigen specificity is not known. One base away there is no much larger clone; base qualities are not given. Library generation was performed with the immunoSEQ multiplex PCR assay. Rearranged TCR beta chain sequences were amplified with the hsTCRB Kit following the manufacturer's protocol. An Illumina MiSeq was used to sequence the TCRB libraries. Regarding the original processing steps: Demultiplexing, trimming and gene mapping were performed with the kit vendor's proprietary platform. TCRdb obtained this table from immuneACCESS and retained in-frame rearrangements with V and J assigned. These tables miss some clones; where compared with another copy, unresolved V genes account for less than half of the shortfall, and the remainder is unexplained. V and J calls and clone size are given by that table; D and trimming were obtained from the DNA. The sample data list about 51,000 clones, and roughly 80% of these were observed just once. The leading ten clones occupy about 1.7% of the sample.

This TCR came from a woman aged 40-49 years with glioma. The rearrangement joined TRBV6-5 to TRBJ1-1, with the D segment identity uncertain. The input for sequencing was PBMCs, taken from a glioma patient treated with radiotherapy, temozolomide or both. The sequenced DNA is TGTGCCAGCAGTTACAGGTCTCAAGGGAGGGCCACTGAAGCTTTCTTT. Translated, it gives CASSYRSQGRATEAFF.